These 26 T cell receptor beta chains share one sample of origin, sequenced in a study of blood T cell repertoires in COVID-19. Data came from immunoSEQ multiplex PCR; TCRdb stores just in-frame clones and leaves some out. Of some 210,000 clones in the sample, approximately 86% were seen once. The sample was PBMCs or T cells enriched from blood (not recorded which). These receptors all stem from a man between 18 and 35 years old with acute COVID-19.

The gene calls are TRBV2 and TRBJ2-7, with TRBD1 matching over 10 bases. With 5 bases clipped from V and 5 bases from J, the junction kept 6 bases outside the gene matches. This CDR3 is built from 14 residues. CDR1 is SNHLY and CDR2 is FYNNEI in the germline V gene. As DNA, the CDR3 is TGTGCCAGCAGTCCCCCGGGACAGGGGAACGAGCAGTACTTC. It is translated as CASSPPGQGNEQYF.

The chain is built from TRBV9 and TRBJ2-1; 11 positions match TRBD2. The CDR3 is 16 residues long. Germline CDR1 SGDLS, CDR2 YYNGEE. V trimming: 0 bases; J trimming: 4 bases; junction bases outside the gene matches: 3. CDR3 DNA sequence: TGTGCCAGCAGCGTAGAGGGACTAGCGGTTTACAATGAGCAGTTCTTC. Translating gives CASSVEGLAVYNEQFF.

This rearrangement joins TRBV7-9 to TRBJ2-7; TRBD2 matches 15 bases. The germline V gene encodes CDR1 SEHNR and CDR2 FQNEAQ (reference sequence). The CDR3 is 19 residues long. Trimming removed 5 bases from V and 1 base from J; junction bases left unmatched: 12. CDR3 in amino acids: CASSQRAGTSGRPSYEQYF. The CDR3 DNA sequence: TGTGCCAGCAGCCAAAGGGCAGGGACTAGCGGGAGGCCTTCCTACGAGCAGTACTTC.

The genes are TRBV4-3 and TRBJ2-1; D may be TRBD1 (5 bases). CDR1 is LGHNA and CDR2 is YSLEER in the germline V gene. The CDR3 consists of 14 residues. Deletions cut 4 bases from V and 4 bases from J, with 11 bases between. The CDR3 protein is CASSPFRDYNEQFF. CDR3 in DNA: TGCGCCAGCAGCCCTTTCAGGGATTACAATGAGCAGTTCTTC.

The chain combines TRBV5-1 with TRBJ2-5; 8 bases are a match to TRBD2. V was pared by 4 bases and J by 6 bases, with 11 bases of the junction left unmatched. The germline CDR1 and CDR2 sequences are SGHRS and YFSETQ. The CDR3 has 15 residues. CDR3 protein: CASSLDGTSSKTQYF. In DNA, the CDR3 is TGCGCCAGCAGCCTGGACGGGACTAGTAGTAAGACCCAGTACTTC.

CDR3 nucleotide sequence: TGTGCCAGCAGCTTCAGGGTCACAGATACGCAGTATTTT. This sequence encodes CASSFRVTDTQYF. The chain combines TRBV7-9 with TRBJ2-3, with D maybe TRBD1 (5 bases). CDR3 length: 13 residues. V was shortened by 3 bases and J by 2 bases, with 6 bases between the two germline ends. CDR1 is SEHNR and CDR2 is FQNEAQ in the germline V gene (reference sequence).

CDR3 loop: CASSFPGTSGPGDEQFF. Written as DNA, the CDR3 is TGTGCCAGCAGCTTCCCCGGGACTAGCGGGCCTGGCGATGAGCAGTTCTTC. The chain recombines TRBV7-8 with TRBJ2-1, with TRBD2 matching 12 bases. The CDR3 is made up of 17 amino acids. Per germline, CDR1 SGHVS and CDR2 FQNEAQ. The V and J ends lost 3 bases and 8 bases, in that order; junction bases with no gene match: 11.

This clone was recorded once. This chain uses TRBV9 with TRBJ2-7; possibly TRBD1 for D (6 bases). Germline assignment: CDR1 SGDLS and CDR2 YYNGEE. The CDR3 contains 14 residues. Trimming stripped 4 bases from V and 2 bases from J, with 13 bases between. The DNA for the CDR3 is TGTGCCAGCAGCAGTGGGGGCGCCGCCTACGAGCAGTACTTC. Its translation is CASSSGGAAYEQYF.

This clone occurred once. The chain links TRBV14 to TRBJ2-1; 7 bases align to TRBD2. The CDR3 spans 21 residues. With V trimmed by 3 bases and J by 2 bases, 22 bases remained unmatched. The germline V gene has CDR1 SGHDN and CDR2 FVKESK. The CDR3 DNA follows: TGTGCCAGCAGCCAGGGAGGGCTAGCTGATTTACTAGCTCGCGCCTACAATGAGCAGTTCTTC. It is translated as CASSQGGLADLLARAYNEQFF.

CDR3 DNA: TGTGCCAGCAGCCTTAGCGGGGTTGGCGAGCAGTACTTC. This codes for CASSLSGVGEQYF. V gene TRBV5-4 combines with J gene TRBJ2-7; TRBD2 agrees at 8 bases. V gave up 4 bases and J gave up 6 bases; unmatched junction bases: 6. Germline loops: CDR1 SGHNT, CDR2 YYREEE (reference sequence). The CDR3 runs to 13 residues. The complete variable domain, with remaining parts taken from reference TRBV5-4 and TRBJ2-7, reads ETGVTQSPTHLIKTRGQQVTLRCSSQSGHNTVSWYQQALGQGPQFIFQYYREEENGRGNFPPRFSGLQFPNYSSELNVNALELDDSALYLCASSLSGVGEQYFGPGTRLTVT.

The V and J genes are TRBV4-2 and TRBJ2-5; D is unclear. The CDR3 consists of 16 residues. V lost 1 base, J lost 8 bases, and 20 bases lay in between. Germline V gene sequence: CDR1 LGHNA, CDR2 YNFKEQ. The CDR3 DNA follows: TGTGCCAGCAGCCAAGTGGTTAGTAGCCCGGGTGATACCCAGTACTTC. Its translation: CASSQVVSSPGDTQYF.

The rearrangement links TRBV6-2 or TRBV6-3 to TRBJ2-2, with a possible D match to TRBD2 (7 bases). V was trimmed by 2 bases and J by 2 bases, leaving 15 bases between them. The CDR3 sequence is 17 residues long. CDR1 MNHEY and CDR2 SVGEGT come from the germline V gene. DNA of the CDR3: TGTGCCAGCAGTTACGGGAGGGGGGTTGGTAACACCGGGGAGCTGTTTTTT. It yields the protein CASSYGRGVGNTGELFF.

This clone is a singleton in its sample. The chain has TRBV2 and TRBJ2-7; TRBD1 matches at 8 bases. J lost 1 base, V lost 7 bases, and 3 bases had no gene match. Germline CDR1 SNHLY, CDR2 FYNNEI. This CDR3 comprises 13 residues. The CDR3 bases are TGTGCCAGCACTCAGGGGGCGTCCTACGAGCAGTACTTC. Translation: CASTQGASYEQYF.

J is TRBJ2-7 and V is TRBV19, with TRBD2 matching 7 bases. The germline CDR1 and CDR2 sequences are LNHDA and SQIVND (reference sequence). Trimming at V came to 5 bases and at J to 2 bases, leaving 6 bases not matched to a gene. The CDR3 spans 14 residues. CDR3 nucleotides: TGTGCCAGTAGTCGGGGCGGGAGTACCTACGAGCAGTACTTC. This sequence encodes CASSRGGSTYEQYF. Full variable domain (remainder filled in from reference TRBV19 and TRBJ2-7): DGGITQSPKYLFRKEGQNVTLSCEQNLNHDAMYWYRQDPGQGLRLIYYSQIVNDFQKGDIAEGYSVSREKKESFPLTVTSAQKNPTAFYLCASSRGGSTYEQYFGPGTRLTVT.

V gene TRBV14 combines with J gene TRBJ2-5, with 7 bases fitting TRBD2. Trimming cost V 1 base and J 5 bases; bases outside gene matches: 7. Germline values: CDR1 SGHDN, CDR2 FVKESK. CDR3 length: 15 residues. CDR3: CASSQGLAVWETQYF. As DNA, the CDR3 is TGTGCCAGCAGCCAAGGGCTAGCGGTCTGGGAGACCCAGTACTTC.

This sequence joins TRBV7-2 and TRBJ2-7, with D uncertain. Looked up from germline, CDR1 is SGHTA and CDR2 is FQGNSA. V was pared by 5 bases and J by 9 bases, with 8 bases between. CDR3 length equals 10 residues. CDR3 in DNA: TGTGCCAGCAGCCCCTCTGTGCAGTACTTC. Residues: CASSPSVQYF.

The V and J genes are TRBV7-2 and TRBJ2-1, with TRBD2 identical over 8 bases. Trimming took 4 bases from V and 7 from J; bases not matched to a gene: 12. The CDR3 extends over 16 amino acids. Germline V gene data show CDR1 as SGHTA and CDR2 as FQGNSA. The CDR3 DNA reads TGTGCCAGCAGCTGGCCCCAAGCGGGAGTCAAAAATGAGCAGTTCTTC. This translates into CASSWPQAGVKNEQFF.

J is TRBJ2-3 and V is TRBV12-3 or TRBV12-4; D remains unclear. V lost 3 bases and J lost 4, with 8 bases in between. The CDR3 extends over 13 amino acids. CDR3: CASSFLVSDTQYF. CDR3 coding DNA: TGTGCCAGCAGTTTTTTAGTCTCAGATACGCAGTATTTT.

The DNA of the CDR3 is TGTGCCAGCAGCTCAGAGGCATATAGCAATCAGCCCCAGCATTTT. This gives the protein CASSSEAYSNQPQHF. This chain joins TRBV5-5 and TRBJ1-5, with D unclear. This CDR3 is 15 amino acids long. The germline gives CDR1 SGHKS, CDR2 YYEKEE (reference sequence). V lost 3 bases, J lost 0 bases, and 10 bases lay in between.

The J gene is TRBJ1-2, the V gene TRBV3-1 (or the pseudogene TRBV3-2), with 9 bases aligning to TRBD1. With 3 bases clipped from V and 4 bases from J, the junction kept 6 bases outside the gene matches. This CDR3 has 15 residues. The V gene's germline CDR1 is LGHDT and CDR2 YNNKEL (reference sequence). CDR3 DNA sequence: TGTGCCAGCAGCCAGCCCGGGACAGGGAGCTATGGCTACACCTTC. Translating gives CASSQPGTGSYGYTF.

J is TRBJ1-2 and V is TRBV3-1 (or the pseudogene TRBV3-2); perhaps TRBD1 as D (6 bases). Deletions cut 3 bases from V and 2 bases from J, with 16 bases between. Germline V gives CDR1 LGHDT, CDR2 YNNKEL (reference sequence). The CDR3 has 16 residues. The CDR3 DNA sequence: TGTGCCAGCAGCCATTCGCCGGGACAAGCAAACTATGGCTACACCTTC. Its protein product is CASSHSPGQANYGYTF.

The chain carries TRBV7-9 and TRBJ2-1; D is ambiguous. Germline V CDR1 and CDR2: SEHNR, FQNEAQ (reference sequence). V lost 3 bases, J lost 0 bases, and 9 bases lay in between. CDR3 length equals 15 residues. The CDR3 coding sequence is TGTGCCAGCAGCTTGACTGGAAGCTCCTACAATGAGCAGTTCTTC. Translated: CASSLTGSSYNEQFF. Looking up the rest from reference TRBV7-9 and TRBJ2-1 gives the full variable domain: DTGVSQNPRHKITKRGQNVTFRCDPISEHNRLYWYRQTLGQGPEFLTYFQNEAQLEKSRLLSDRFSAERPKGSFSTLEIQRTEQGDSAMYLCASSLTGSSYNEQFFGPGTRLTVL.

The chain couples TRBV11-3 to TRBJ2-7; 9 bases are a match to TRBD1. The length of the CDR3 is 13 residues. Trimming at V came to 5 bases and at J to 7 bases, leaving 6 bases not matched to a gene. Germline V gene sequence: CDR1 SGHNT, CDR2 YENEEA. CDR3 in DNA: TGTGCCAGCAGCACTTGGACAGGGGTGGAGCAGTACTTC. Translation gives CASSTWTGVEQYF.

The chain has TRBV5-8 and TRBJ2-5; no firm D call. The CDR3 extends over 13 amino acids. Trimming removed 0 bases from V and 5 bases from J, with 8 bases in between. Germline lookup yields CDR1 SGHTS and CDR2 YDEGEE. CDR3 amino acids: CASSLDAGETQYF. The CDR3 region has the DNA TGTGCCAGCAGCTTGGACGCCGGGGAGACCCAGTACTTC.

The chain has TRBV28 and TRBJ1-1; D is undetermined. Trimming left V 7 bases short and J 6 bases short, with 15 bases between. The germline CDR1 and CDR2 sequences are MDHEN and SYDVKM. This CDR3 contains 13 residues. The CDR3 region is CASNRGPWAEAFF. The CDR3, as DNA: TGTGCCAGCAATCGAGGGCCGTGGGCTGAAGCTTTCTTT. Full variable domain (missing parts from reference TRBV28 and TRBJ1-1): DVKVTQSSRYLVKRTGEKVFLECVQDMDHENMFWYRQDPGLGLRLIYFSYDVKMKEKGDIPEGYSVSREKKERFSLILESASTNQTSMYLCASNRGPWAEAFFGQGTRLTVV.

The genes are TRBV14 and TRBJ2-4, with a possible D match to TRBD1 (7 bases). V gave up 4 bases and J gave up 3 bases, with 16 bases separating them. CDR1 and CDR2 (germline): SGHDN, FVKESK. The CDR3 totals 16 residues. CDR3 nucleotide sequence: TGTGCCAGCAGCCCGGCGGGGACAGTGGGCAAAAACATTCAGTACTTC. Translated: CASSPAGTVGKNIQYF. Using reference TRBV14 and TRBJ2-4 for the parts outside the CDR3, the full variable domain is EAGVTQFPSHSVIEKGQTVTLRCDPISGHDNLYWYRRVMGKEIKFLLHFVKESKQDESGMPNNRFLAERTGGTYSTLKVQPAELEDSGVYFCASSPAGTVGKNIQYFGAGTRLSVL.